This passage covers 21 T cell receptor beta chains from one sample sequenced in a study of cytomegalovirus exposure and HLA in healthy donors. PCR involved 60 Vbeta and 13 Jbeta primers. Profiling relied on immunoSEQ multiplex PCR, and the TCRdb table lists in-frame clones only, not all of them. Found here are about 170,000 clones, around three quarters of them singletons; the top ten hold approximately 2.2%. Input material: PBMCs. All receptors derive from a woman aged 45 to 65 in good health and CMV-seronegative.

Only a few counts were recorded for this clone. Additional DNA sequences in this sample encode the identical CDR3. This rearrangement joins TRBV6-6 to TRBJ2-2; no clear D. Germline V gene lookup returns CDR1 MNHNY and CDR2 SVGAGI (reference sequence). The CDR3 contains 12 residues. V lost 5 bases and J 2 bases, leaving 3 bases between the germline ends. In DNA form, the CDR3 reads TGTGCCAGCAGTCAAAACACCGGGGAGCTGTTTTTT. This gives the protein CASSQNTGELFF.

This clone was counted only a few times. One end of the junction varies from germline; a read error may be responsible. CDR3 sequence: CSSSSRGQFSEQYF. Written as DNA, the CDR3 is TGTTCCAGCAGCTCAAGAGGACAGTTCTCCGAGCAGTACTTC. The rearrangement links TRBV7-9 to TRBJ2-7; D is perhaps TRBD1 (6 bases). The germline gives CDR1 SEHNR, CDR2 FQNEAQ (reference sequence). This CDR3 is 14 amino acids long.

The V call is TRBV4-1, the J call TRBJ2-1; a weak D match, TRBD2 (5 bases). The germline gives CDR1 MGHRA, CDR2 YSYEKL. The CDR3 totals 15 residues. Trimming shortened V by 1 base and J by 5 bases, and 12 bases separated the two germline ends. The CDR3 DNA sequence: TGCGCCAGCAGCCAAGGGTCACGACTACACAATGAGCAGTTCTTC. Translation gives CASSQGSRLHNEQFF.

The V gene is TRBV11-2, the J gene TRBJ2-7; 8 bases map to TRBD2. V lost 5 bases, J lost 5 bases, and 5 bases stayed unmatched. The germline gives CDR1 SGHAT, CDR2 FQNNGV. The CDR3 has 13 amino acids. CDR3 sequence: CASSRSGTHEQYF. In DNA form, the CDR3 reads TGTGCCAGCAGCCGTAGCGGGACCCACGAGCAGTACTTC. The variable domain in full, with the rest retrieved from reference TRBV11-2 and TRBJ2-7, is EAGVAQSPRYKIIEKRQSVAFWCNPISGHATLYWYQQILGQGPKLLIQFQNNGVVDDSQLPKDRFSAERLKGVDSTLKIQPAKLEDSAVYLCASSRSGTHEQYFGPGTRLTVT.

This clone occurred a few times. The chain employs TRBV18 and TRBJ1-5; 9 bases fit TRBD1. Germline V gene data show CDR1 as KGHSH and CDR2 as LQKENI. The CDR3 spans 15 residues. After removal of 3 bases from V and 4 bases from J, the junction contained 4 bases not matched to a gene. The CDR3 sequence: CASSPRTGENQPQHF. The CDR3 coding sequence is TGTGCCAGCTCACCCAGGACAGGGGAAAATCAGCCCCAGCATTTT.

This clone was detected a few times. CDR3 nucleotide sequence: TGTGCCAGCAGTGAAATGGCTCCAGACTCTGGAAACACCATATATTTT. Translating it yields CASSEMAPDSGNTIYF. The chain combines TRBV6-1 with TRBJ1-3, with D unclear. In germline, CDR1 is MNHNS, CDR2 SASEGT. V shed 2 bases and J shed 0 bases, with 11 bases lying between them. The CDR3 contains 16 residues.

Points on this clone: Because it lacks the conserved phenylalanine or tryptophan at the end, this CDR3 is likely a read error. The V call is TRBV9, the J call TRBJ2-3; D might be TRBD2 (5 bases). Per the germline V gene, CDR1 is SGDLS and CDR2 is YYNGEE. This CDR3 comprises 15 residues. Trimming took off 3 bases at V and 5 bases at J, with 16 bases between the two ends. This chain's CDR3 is CASSALPGEIDTQYL. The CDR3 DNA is TGTGCCAGCAGCGCGCTTCCCGGGGAGATAGATACGCAGTATCTT.

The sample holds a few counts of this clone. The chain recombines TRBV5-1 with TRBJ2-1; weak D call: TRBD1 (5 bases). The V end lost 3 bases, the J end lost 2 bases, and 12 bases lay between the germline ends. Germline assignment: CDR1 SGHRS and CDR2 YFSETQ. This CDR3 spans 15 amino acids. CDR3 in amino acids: CASSSPQGTYNEQFF. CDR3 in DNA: TGCGCCAGCAGCTCCCCGCAGGGTACCTACAATGAGCAGTTCTTC.

CDR3 bases: TGTGCCAGCAGTGGGGGACAGGGCGGAAATGAAAAACTGTTTTTT. This encodes CASSGGQGGNEKLFF. V is TRBV6-1 and J is TRBJ1-4; 9 nucleotides align to TRBD1. This CDR3 is built from 15 residues. Germline CDR1 MNHNS, CDR2 SASEGT. V trimming: 4 bases; J trimming: 5 bases; junction bases outside the gene matches: 5.

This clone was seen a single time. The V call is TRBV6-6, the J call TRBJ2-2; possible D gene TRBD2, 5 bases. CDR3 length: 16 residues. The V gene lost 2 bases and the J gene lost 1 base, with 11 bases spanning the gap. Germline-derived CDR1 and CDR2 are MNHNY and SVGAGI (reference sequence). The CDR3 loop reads CASSYGTRGNTGELFF. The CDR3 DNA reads TGTGCCAGCAGTTACGGAACTAGAGGGAACACCGGGGAGCTGTTTTTT.

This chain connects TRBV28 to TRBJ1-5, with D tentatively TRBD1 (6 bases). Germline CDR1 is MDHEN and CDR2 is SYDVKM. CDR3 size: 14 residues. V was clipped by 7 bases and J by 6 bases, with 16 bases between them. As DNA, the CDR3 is TGTGCCAGCAAAAAGGGGGGGGCTAGTCAGCCCCAGCATTTT. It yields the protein CASKKGGASQPQHF.

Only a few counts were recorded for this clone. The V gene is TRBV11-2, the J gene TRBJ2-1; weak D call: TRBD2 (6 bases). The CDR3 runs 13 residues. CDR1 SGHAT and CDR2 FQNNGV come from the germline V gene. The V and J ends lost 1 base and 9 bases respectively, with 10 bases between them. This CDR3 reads CASSLGTSTEQFF. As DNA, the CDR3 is TGTGCCAGCAGCTTAGGCACTAGCACTGAGCAGTTCTTC.

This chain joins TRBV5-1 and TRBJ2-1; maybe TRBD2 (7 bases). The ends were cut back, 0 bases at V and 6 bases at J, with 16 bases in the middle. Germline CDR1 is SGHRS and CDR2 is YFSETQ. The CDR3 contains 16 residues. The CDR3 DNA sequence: TGCGCCAGCAGCTTGGTTGTGGGGGGGCTTAGCAATGAGCAGTTCTTC. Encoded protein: CASSLVVGGLSNEQFF.

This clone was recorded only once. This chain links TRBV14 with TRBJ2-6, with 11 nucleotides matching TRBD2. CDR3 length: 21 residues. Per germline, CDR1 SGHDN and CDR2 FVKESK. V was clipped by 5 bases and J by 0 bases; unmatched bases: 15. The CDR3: CASSYGPPGLAEISGANVLTF. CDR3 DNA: TGTGCCAGCAGCTACGGGCCCCCGGGACTAGCGGAAATCTCTGGGGCCAACGTCCTGACTTTC.

This chain's CDR3 is CASSLGDRGYSNQPQHF. In DNA form, the CDR3 reads TGTGCCAGCAGCTTAGGAGACAGGGGGTATAGCAATCAGCCCCAGCATTTT. The rearrangement joins TRBV7-8 to TRBJ1-5, with 9 bases fitting TRBD1. The CDR3 is made up of 17 amino acids. Germline trimming cut 1 base from V and 0 bases from J; bases unmatched to any gene: 4. Germline CDR1 and CDR2: SGHVS and FQNEAQ.

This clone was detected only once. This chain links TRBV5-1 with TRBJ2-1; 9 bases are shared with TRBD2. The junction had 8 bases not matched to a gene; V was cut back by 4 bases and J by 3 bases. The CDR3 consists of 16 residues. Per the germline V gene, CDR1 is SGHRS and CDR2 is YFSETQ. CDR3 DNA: TGCGCCAGCAGCCTAGATAGCGGGGGCCTCTACAATGAGCAGTTCTTC. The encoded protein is CASSLDSGGLYNEQFF.

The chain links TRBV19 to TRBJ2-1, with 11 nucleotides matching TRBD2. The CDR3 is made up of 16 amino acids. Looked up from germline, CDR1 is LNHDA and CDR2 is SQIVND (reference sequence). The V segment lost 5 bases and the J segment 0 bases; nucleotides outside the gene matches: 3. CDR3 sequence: CASSPTSGSSYNEQFF. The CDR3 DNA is TGTGCCAGTAGTCCAACTAGCGGGAGCTCCTACAATGAGCAGTTCTTC.

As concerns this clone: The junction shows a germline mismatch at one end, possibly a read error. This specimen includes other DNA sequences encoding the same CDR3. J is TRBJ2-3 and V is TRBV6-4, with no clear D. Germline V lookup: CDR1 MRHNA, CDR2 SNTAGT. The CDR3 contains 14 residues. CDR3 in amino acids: CASSDSGPTDTQYF. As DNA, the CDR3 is TGCGCCAGCAGTGACTCTGGCCCCACAGATACGCAGTATTTT.

CDR3 sequence (DNA): TGTGCCAGCAGCTTTATCGGGGGACCTGGAAACACCATATATTTT. This sequence encodes CASSFIGGPGNTIYF. The chain has TRBV5-6 and TRBJ1-3; D perhaps matches TRBD1 (5 bases). This CDR3 region has 15 residues. V was pared by 2 bases and J by 2 bases, with 11 bases between. Germline loops: CDR1 SGHDT, CDR2 YYEEEE.

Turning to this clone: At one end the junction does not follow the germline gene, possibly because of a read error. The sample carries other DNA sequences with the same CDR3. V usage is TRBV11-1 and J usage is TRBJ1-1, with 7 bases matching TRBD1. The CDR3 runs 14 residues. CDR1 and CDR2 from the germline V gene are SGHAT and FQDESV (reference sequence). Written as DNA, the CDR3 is TGTGCCAGCAGAGAGACAGGGTGGAACACTGAAGCCTTCTTT. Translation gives CASRETGWNTEAFF.

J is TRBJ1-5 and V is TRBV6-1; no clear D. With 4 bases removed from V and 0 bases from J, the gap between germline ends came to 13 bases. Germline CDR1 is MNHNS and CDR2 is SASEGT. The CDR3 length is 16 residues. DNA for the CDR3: TGTGCCAGCAGTGTCGGATTGGGCAATAGCAATCAGCCCCAGCATTTT. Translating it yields CASSVGLGNSNQPQHF.